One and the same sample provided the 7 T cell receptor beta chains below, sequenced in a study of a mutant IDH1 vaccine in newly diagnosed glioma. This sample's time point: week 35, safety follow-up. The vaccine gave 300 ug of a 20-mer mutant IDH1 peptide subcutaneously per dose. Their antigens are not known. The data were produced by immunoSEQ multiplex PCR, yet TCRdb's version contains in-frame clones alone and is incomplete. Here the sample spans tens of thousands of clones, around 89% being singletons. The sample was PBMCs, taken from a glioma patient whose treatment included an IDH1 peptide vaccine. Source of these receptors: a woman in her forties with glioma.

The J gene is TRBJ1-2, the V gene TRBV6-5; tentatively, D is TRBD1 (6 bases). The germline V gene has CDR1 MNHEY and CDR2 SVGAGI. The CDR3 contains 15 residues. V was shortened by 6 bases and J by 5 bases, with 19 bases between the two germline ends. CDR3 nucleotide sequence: TGTGCCAGCAGCTCCCCCGTGACAGGAATTTATGGCTACACCTTC. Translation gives CASSSPVTGIYGYTF.

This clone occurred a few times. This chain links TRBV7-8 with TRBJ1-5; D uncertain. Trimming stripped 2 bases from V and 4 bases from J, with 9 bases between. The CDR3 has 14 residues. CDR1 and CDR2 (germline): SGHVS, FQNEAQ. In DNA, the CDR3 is TGTGCCAGCAGCTTATTAACAGAAAATCAGCCCCAGCATTTT. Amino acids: CASSLLTENQPQHF.

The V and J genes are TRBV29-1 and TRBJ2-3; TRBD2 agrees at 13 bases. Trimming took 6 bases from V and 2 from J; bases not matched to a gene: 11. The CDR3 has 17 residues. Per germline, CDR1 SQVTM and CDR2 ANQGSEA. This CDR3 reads CSVCPLAGGRLTDTQYF. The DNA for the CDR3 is TGCAGCGTATGCCCACTAGCGGGGGGGCGTCTCACAGATACGCAGTATTTT.

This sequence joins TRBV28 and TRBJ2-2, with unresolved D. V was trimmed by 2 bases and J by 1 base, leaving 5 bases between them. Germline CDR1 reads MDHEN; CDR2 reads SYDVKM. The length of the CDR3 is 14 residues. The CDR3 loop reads CASSLQENTGELFF. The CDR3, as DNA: TGTGCCAGCAGTTTACAAGAGAACACCGGGGAGCTGTTTTTT.

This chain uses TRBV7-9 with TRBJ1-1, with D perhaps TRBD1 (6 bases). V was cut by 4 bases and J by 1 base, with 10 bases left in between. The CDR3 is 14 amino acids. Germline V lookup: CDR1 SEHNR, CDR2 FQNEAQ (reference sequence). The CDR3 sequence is CASSSTGTNTEAFF. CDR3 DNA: TGTGCCAGCAGCTCTACAGGGACGAACACTGAAGCTTTCTTT.

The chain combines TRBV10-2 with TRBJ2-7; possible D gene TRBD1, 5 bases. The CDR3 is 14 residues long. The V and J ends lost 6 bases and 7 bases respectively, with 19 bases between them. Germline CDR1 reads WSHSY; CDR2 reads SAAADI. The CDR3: CASSLGHGLGEQYF. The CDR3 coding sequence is TGCGCCAGCAGCCTGGGGCATGGGCTGGGGGAGCAGTACTTC.

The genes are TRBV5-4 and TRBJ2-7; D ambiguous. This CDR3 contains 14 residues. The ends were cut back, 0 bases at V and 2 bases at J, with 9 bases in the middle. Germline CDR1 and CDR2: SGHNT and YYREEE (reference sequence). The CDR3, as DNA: TGTGCCAGCAGCTTGGAAGCAGCCCCCTACGAGCAGTACTTC. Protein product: CASSLEAAPYEQYF.